This section outlines one T cell receptor beta chain sequence together with its context. This sample was included in a study of T cell responses to AZD1222 COVID-19 vaccine. Study overall: Second-dose intervals near 4 or 12 weeks were combined.

The method was immunoSEQ multiplex PCR; TCRdb's version includes in-frame clones alone and lacks a portion of them. The repertoire consists of 130,000 or so clones, with approximately 94% occurring once and the leading ten covering 6% to 7%. V gave up 6 bases and J gave up 5 bases; unmatched junction bases: 6. The germline gives CDR1 MNHEY, CDR2 SVGAGI. This CDR3 has 13 residues. This sequence originates from an adult in good health. V usage is TRBV6-5 and J usage is TRBJ1-1; 7 nucleotides agree with TRBD1. Specimen: peripheral blood, collected on day 0 of AZD1222 vaccination. The CDR3 here is CASSGQAGTEAFF. The CDR3 region has the DNA TGTGCCAGCAGCGGACAGGCGGGTACTGAAGCTTTCTTT.